This TCR beta chain was observed in a study of regulatory T cells in long-lasting Graves disease. This clonotype was counted a few times. Time point meaning: newly diagnosed GD, antithyroid drugs for less than 3 months. PBMCs were the source of the RNA used for TCR sequencing. Arm-PCR with iRepertoire HTBI primers amplified the CDR3 regions for these TCR beta libraries. TCRdb recomputed calls from the multiplex PCR reads with MiXCR, one row per CDR3 protein. The sample contains approximately 350,000 distinct CDR3 sequences, approximately 10% of which appear only once. The sample also formed part of further work on T cells in Graves' hyperthyroidism and ophthalmopathy.

This receptor was obtained from a young woman with Graves disease. This specimen consisted of peripheral blood mononuclear cells (PBMCs), obtained at new diagnosis, from a patient treated with antithyroid drugs.

The CDR3 DNA follows: TGTGCCAGCAGCCCAGTCGGGGGGGGCGCACGGGCTGAAGCTTTCTTT. This encodes CASSPVGGGARAEAFF. V and J are TRBV11-2 and TRBJ1-1; D perhaps matches TRBD1 (6 bases). The CDR3 extends over 16 amino acids. Germline values: CDR1 SGHAT, CDR2 FQNNGV. The V gene lost 5 bases and the J gene lost 6 bases, with 22 bases spanning the gap.